These T cell receptor beta chains were read from a single sample in a study of T cell repertoires in cytomegalovirus infection. TCRdb re-analysed the reads in MiXCR, keeping a single row per CDR3 protein. The repertoire holds roughly 200,000 distinct CDR3 sequences, 17% seen once, with under 30% in the top ten. Sequenced: CD8+ T cells from PBMCs. These receptors came from a human donor in good health (CMV status not recorded). Some clones in this sample may be carry-over from other donors' samples. CDR3s include the opening cysteine and the closing phenylalanine or tryptophan. The D gene is left open where the match is weak. Size tells how often a clone was seen (once, few, many) or the class of an expanded clone, and some rows leave it out.

D gene: .
J gene: TRBJ1-2
clone size: few
V gene: TRBV10-3
CDR3 protein: CAISESLRPAANYGYTF
CDR3 DNA: TGTGCCATCAGTGAGTCGCTTAGGCCAGCTGCTAACTATGGCTACACCTTC

D gene: .
J gene: TRBJ2-1
clone size: .
V gene: TRBV5-6
CDR3 protein: CASSVNYYDDEQFF
CDR3 DNA: TGTGCCAGCAGCGTTAACTACTACGATGATGAGCAGTTCTTC

D gene: .
J gene: TRBJ2-3
clone size: .
V gene: TRBV7-3
CDR3 protein: CASSPILEVGPDTQYF
CDR3 DNA: TGTGCCAGCAGCCCAATATTAGAAGTCGGTCCAGATACGCAGTATTTT

D gene: .
J gene: TRBJ2-2
clone size: .
V gene: TRBV20-1
CDR3 protein: CSAWDARNTGELFF
CDR3 DNA: TGCAGTGCTTGGGACGCTCGAAACACCGGGGAGCTGTTTTTT

D gene: .
J gene: TRBJ2-1
clone size: .
V gene: TRBV27
CDR3 protein: CASSAGQTYNEQFF
CDR3 DNA: TGTGCCAGCAGTGCGGGGCAGACCTACAATGAGCAGTTCTTC

D gene: .
J gene: TRBJ2-2
clone size: .
V gene: TRBV6-1
CDR3 protein: CASSEAESGELFF
CDR3 DNA: TGTGCCAGCAGTGAAGCTGAGTCCGGGGAGCTGTTTTTT

D gene: .
J gene: TRBJ1-2
clone size: .
V gene: TRBV29-1
CDR3 protein: CSVGFAGDNYGYTF
CDR3 DNA: TGCAGCGTTGGGTTTGCTGGGGACAACTATGGCTACACCTTC

D gene: .
J gene: TRBJ1-1
clone size: few
V gene: TRBV28
CDR3 protein: CASTPRRENTEAFF
CDR3 DNA: TGTGCCAGCACCCCACGGAGAGAGAACACTGAAGCTTTCTTT

D gene: .
J gene: TRBJ2-3
clone size: .
V gene: TRBV7-9
CDR3 protein: CASSRTLGTTDTQYF
CDR3 DNA: TGTGCCAGCAGTCGGACCCTAGGGACCACAGATACGCAGTATTTT

D gene: TRBD1
J gene: TRBJ1-1
clone size: few
V gene: TRBV2
CDR3 protein: CASSEGKKGANTEAFF
CDR3 DNA: TGTGCCAGCAGTGAGGGGAAAAAGGGGGCGAACACTGAAGCTTTCTTT

D gene: TRBD1
J gene: TRBJ1-5
clone size: .
V gene: TRBV28
CDR3 protein: CASSIPTGGGQPQHF
CDR3 DNA: TGTGCCAGCAGTATCCCTACAGGGGGCGGACAGCCCCAGCATTTT

D gene: TRBD1
J gene: TRBJ2-7
clone size: .
V gene: TRBV6-6
CDR3 protein: CASSYFTGDEQYF
CDR3 DNA: TGTGCCAGCAGTTACTTCACAGGGGACGAGCAGTACTTC

D gene: .
J gene: TRBJ2-1
clone size: .
V gene: TRBV29-1
CDR3 protein: CSVARAGAYNEQFF
CDR3 DNA: TGCAGCGTCGCCAGGGCCGGGGCCTACAATGAGCAGTTCTTC

D gene: .
J gene: TRBJ2-3
clone size: .
V gene: TRBV7-6
CDR3 protein: CASSFLLGPDTQYF
CDR3 DNA: TGTGCCAGCAGCTTCCTCTTAGGTCCAGATACGCAGTATTTT

D gene: .
J gene: TRBJ1-1
clone size: many
V gene: TRBV12-3/TRBV12-4
CDR3 protein: CASSVRPLMNTEAFF
CDR3 DNA: TGTGCCAGCAGCGTTCGCCCGCTAATGAACACTGAAGCTTTCTTT

D gene: .
J gene: TRBJ2-7
clone size: .
V gene: TRBV13
CDR3 protein: CASSSPRAVPSYEQYF
CDR3 DNA: TGTGCCAGCAGCTCCCCTAGGGCCGTTCCGTCCTACGAGCAGTACTTC

D gene: .
J gene: TRBJ1-2
clone size: few
V gene: TRBV7-2
CDR3 protein: CASSWTVKTYGYTF
CDR3 DNA: TGTGCCAGCAGTTGGACAGTTAAAACCTATGGCTACACCTTC

D gene: TRBD2
J gene: TRBJ2-1
clone size: few
V gene: TRBV7-6
CDR3 protein: CASSLGAGGQNEQFF
CDR3 DNA: TGTGCCAGCAGCTTAGGAGCGGGGGGGCAGAATGAGCAGTTCTTC

D gene: .
J gene: TRBJ1-6
clone size: .
V gene: TRBV4-1
CDR3 protein: CASSQDSSSYNSPLHF
CDR3 DNA: TGCGCCAGCAGCCAAGACAGCAGCTCCTATAATTCACCCCTCCACTTT

D gene: .
J gene: TRBJ2-7
clone size: .
V gene: TRBV7-3
CDR3 protein: CASSPRSSYHSYEQYF
CDR3 DNA: TGTGCCAGCAGCCCGCGATCCAGTTACCACTCCTACGAGCAGTACTTC

D gene: TRBD1
J gene: TRBJ1-4
clone size: .
V gene: TRBV7-8
CDR3 protein: CASSSQGAEGEKLFF
CDR3 DNA: TGTGCCAGCAGCTCTCAGGGGGCCGAAGGCGAAAAACTGTTTTTT

D gene: .
J gene: TRBJ2-7
clone size: few
V gene: TRBV7-2
CDR3 protein: CASSTLGVGPGGEFKQYF
CDR3 DNA: TGTGCCAGCAGCACCCTTGGGGTGGGGCCTGGGGGTGAGTTCAAGCAGTACTTC

D gene: TRBD2
J gene: TRBJ2-6
clone size: .
V gene: TRBV20-1
CDR3 protein: CSARDRLTSGVVSGANVLTF
CDR3 DNA: TGCAGTGCTAGAGACCGCCTCACTAGCGGGGTAGTCTCTGGGGCCAACGTCCTGACTTTC

D gene: .
J gene: TRBJ2-1
clone size: few
V gene: TRBV7-8
CDR3 protein: CASSHERDIASYNEQFF
CDR3 DNA: TGTGCCAGCAGCCATGAGCGGGACATAGCATCCTACAATGAGCAGTTCTTC